The rows below give T cell receptor beta chains drawn from one sample of a study of vaccination and CD4 T cells after COVID-19. No antigen has been assigned to these receptors. TCRdb reanalysed the PCR reads using MiXCR and keeps one entry per CDR3 protein. Of approximately 21,000 distinct CDR3 sequences in the sample, around 60% are singletons; the top ten hold about an eighth. The material was CD4+ T cells from blood, cultured in vitro, obtained after SARS-CoV-2 vaccination. Receptor source: a human donor who received a COVID-19 vaccine. Both conserved end residues are part of each CDR3. The D gene is left open where the match is weak. Size values are once, few and many counts, or a class for expanded clones, and some rows have none.

CASSYSGGGIEQPQHF,TGTGCCAGCAGTTACTCGGGAGGAGGTATAGAGCAGCCCCAGCATTTT,TRBV6-5,-,16,TRBJ1-5,few
CASSPGLSEAFF,TGTGCCAGCAGCCCGGGACTCTCTGAAGCTTTCTTT,TRBV7-9,-,12,TRBJ1-1,-
CSVETVQGLEAFF,TGCAGCGTTGAGACGGTACAGGGCCTTGAAGCTTTCTTT,TRBV29-1,-,13,TRBJ1-1,few
CASSYRGITEAFF,TGTGCCAGCAGTTATAGGGGAATCACTGAAGCTTTCTTT,TRBV28,-,13,TRBJ1-1,-
CASSPRLRLWGYTF,TGCGCCAGCAGCCCTAGACTACGTTTATGGGGCTACACCTTC,TRBV5-1,-,14,TRBJ1-2,once
CSASQGGEGYGYTF,TGCAGTGCTAGTCAGGGGGGAGAGGGCTATGGCTACACCTTC,TRBV20-1,TRBD1,14,TRBJ1-2,few
CASRYSDRMASPLHF,TGTGCCAGCAGATACTCCGACAGGATGGCATCACCCCTCCACTTT,TRBV6-5,-,15,TRBJ1-6,-
CASSEGLAPETQYF,TGTGCCAGCAGTGAAGGACTAGCTCCAGAGACCCAGTACTTC,TRBV2,TRBD2,14,TRBJ2-5,-
CASSEAEGGVDTQYF,TGTGCCAGCAGTGAAGCGGAGGGGGGAGTAGATACGCAGTATTTT,TRBV6-1,-,15,TRBJ2-3,-
CSAEETSGGADTQYF,TGCAGTGCTGAGGAGACTAGCGGGGGGGCTGATACGCAGTATTTT,TRBV20-1,TRBD2,15,TRBJ2-3,-
CASRPASGGATDTQYF,TGTGCCAGCAGGCCAGCTAGCGGGGGGGCCACAGATACGCAGTATTTT,TRBV12-3/TRBV12-4,TRBD2,16,TRBJ2-3,few
CAGARGANYGYTF,TGTGCCGGGGCCCGGGGGGCTAACTATGGCTACACCTTC,TRBV6-1,-,13,TRBJ1-2,-
CASSQQQGVGNTIYF,TGCGCCAGCAGCCAACAACAGGGGGTCGGAAACACCATATATTTT,TRBV4-1,TRBD1,15,TRBJ1-3,-
CASSLRRISNQPQHF,TGTGCCAGCAGTTTAAGACGGATTAGCAATCAGCCCCAGCATTTT,TRBV12-3/TRBV12-4,-,15,TRBJ1-5,few
CASSYDGYSNQPQHF,TGCGCCAGCAGCTATGACGGATATAGCAATCAGCCCCAGCATTTT,TRBV5-1,-,15,TRBJ1-5,-
CASSRSGNNEQYF,TGTGCCAGCAGTAGGAGCGGTAACAACGAGCAGTACTTC,TRBV27,-,13,TRBJ2-7,-
CASSQERAGELFF,TGTGCCAGCAGCCAAGAAAGGGCCGGGGAGCTGTTTTTT,TRBV4-2,-,13,TRBJ2-2,-
CASSGGQAYSNQPQHF,TGTGCCAGTAGTGGCGGACAGGCCTATAGCAATCAGCCCCAGCATTTT,TRBV19,TRBD1,16,TRBJ1-5,-
CASSLGWGGKTEAFF,TGTGCCAGCAGCTTAGGTTGGGGCGGCAAGACTGAAGCTTTCTTT,TRBV7-9,-,15,TRBJ1-1,-
CASSEAPAGGTYEQYF,TGTGCCAGCAGTGAAGCGCCAGCAGGGGGGACCTACGAGCAGTACTTC,TRBV6-1,-,16,TRBJ2-7,-
CASSIAGRTYEQYF,TGTGCCAGTAGTATAGCTGGACGGACCTACGAGCAGTACTTC,TRBV19,-,14,TRBJ2-7,-
CASTPLRDRAMGYTF,TGTGCCAGCACCCCCCTCCGGGACAGGGCTATGGGCTACACCTTC,TRBV6-1,TRBD1,15,TRBJ1-2,once
CASRPLGPRSGNTIYF,TGTGCCAGCAGACCCCTCGGGCCTCGCTCTGGAAACACCATATATTTT,TRBV2,-,16,TRBJ1-3,-
CAISRDKNTGELFF,TGTGCCATCAGCCGGGACAAGAACACCGGGGAGCTGTTTTTT,TRBV10-3,-,14,TRBJ2-2,-
CSVPGPTDTQYF,TGCAGTGTTCCGGGACCTACAGATACGCAGTATTTT,TRBV20-1,-,12,TRBJ2-3,-
CASSFTGGGYGYTF,TGTGCCAGCAGCTTTACAGGGGGAGGATATGGCTACACCTTC,TRBV11-2,TRBD1,14,TRBJ1-2,few
CASSQSWGGDDSNQPQHF,TGCGCCAGCAGTCAATCTTGGGGGGGCGACGATAGCAATCAGCCCCAGCATTTT,TRBV23-1,-,18,TRBJ1-5,-
CSAKPAASNTGELFF,TGCAGTGCTAAACCGGCAGCTTCTAACACCGGGGAGCTGTTTTTT,TRBV20-1,-,15,TRBJ2-2,-
CASSLLARDTQYF,TGTGCCAGCAGCTTGTTGGCGAGAGATACGCAGTATTTT,TRBV5-4,-,13,TRBJ2-3,-
CSVERASYGYTF,TGCAGCGTTGAACGTGCCAGCTATGGCTACACCTTC,TRBV29-1,-,12,TRBJ1-2,few
CSVAPDSYNEQFF,TGCAGTGTAGCGCCTGACTCCTACAATGAGCAGTTCTTC,TRBV20-1,-,13,TRBJ2-1,-
CASSVGTTGFGGAFF,TGTGCCAGCAGCGTAGGTACCACAGGGTTCGGAGGAGCTTTCTTT,TRBV9,-,15,TRBJ1-1,-
CSGAGGHNEQFF,TGCAGTGGAGCGGGGGGACACAATGAGCAGTTCTTC,TRBV20-1,TRBD2,12,TRBJ2-1,once
CATSDLARRLAGGKETQYF,TGTGCCACCAGTGATTTAGCACGAAGACTAGCGGGGGGTAAAGAGACCCAGTACTTC,TRBV24-1,TRBD2,19,TRBJ2-5,-
CASSLMRDQPQHF,TGTGCCAGCAGCTTAATGAGAGATCAGCCCCAGCATTTT,TRBV7-9,-,13,TRBJ1-5,once
CASSLRTLGGYTF,TGTGCCAGCAGTTTAAGGACATTGGGTGGCTACACCTTC,TRBV12-3/TRBV12-4,-,13,TRBJ1-2,-
CATQNRFEQYF,TGTGCCACGCAAAACAGATTTGAGCAGTACTTC,TRBV15,-,11,TRBJ2-5,-
CATSASTGSLETQYF,TGTGCCACCAGTGCTAGCACAGGGAGCTTGGAGACCCAGTACTTC,TRBV24-1,-,15,TRBJ2-5,few